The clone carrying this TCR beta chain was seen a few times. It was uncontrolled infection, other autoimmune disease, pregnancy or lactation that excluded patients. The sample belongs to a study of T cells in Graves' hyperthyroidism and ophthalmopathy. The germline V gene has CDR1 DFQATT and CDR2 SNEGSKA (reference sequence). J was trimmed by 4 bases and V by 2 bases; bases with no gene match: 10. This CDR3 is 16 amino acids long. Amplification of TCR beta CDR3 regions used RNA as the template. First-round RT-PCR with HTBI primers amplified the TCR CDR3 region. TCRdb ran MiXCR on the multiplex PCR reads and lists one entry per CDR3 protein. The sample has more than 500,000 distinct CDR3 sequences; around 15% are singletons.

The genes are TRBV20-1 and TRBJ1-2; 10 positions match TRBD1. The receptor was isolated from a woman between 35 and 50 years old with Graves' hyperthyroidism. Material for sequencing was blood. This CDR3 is CSARKDPGQGSYGYTF. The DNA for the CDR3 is TGCAGTGCTAGAAAGGATCCGGGACAGGGGAGCTATGGCTACACCTTC.